One and the same sample provided the 17 T cell receptor beta chains below, sequenced in a study of cytomegalovirus exposure and HLA in healthy donors. Researchers ran the PCR with 60 Vbeta and 13 Jbeta primers. TCRdb keeps only in-frame clones here, not all; method: immunoSEQ multiplex PCR. The sample contains 150,000 to 180,000 clones, roughly 74% of which appear only once. The sample taken for sequencing was PBMCs. Receptors originate from a man in his late teens or twenties in good health and CMV-seronegative.

The genes are TRBV2 and TRBJ2-7; 7 positions agree with TRBD1. Unmatched junction bases numbered 13, after V lost 11 bases and J lost 6 bases. The CDR3 is 13 residues long. CDR1 is SNHLY and CDR2 is FYNNEI in the germline V gene. The CDR3 spells CAVRDRGIAEQYV. CDR3 in DNA: TGTGCCGTCCGGGACAGAGGCATTGCCGAGCAGTACGTC.

This chain uses TRBV29-1 with TRBJ2-1; no clear D gene. CDR3 size: 15 residues. Trimming left V 5 bases short and J 5 bases short, with 19 bases between. Per germline, CDR1 SQVTM and CDR2 ANQGSEA. CDR3 protein: CSVKTRLRIDNEQFF. DNA of the CDR3: TGCAGCGTTAAGACGAGACTCCGGATTGACAATGAGCAGTTCTTC.

The genes are TRBV5-6 and TRBJ1-5; tentatively, D is TRBD1 (6 bases). The CDR3 runs 16 residues. Germline lookup yields CDR1 SGHDT and CDR2 YYEEEE. Trimming removed 3 bases from V and 4 bases from J, with 17 bases in between. The CDR3 DNA sequence: TGTGCCAGCAGCTCAAGGGTGGACAGAGGGAATCAGCCCCAGCATTTT. This sequence encodes CASSSRVDRGNQPQHF.

This chain joins TRBV6-1 and TRBJ2-7; 10 bases agree with TRBD1. This CDR3 has 14 residues. Trimming cost V 9 bases and J 0 bases; bases outside gene matches: 5. Germline lookup yields CDR1 MNHNS and CDR2 SASEGT. CDR3 sequence (DNA): TGTGCCAGTCAGGGACAGGGGATCTCCTACGAGCAGTACGTC. Encoded protein: CASQGQGISYEQYV.

This clone was recorded a few times. The V call is TRBV7-9, the J call TRBJ1-5, with TRBD1 matching over 8 bases. The CDR3 has 13 amino acids. The junction had 1 base not matched to a gene; V was cut back by 4 bases and J by 5 bases. Germline CDR1 and CDR2: SEHNR and FQNEAQ (reference sequence). The CDR3 loop is CASSSQGDQPQHF. CDR3 bases: TGTGCCAGCAGCTCACAGGGGGATCAGCCCCAGCATTTT.

The chain links TRBV28 to TRBJ2-3; D perhaps matches TRBD1 (6 bases). The CDR3 consists of 16 residues. Germline V lookup: CDR1 MDHEN, CDR2 SYDVKM. V was cut by 3 bases and J by 4 bases, with 17 bases left in between. CDR3 nucleotide sequence: TGTGCCAGCAGTTTCCCGGGTAGTGGGGGCGCAGATACGCAGTATTTT. It is translated as CASSFPGSGGADTQYF.

The V gene is TRBV19, the J gene TRBJ2-5, with 7 bases identical to TRBD1. The germline gives CDR1 LNHDA, CDR2 SQIVND (reference sequence). Trimming at V came to 3 bases and at J to 4 bases, leaving 5 bases not matched to a gene. The CDR3 covers 14 residues. CDR3 residues: CASSIDRVGETQYF. In nucleotides, the CDR3 is TGTGCCAGTAGTATCGACAGGGTAGGAGAGACCCAGTACTTC.

This chain links TRBV25-1 with TRBJ1-2, with D possibly being TRBD1 (6 bases). The CDR3 is 17 residues long. Germline assignment: CDR1 MGHDK and CDR2 SYGVNS. V was shortened by 4 bases and J by 4 bases, with 22 bases between the two germline ends. CDR3 region: CASSGGPRGTGIYGYTF. CDR3 DNA sequence: TGTGCCAGCAGTGGGGGGCCGAGGGGTACAGGGATCTATGGCTACACCTTC.

The chain links TRBV5-5 to TRBJ2-2; TRBD2 matches at 7 bases. Germline CDR1 SGHKS, CDR2 YYEKEE (reference sequence). The CDR3 is 15 amino acids. V shed 5 bases, J shed 7 bases, and the junction held 11 bases outside the gene matches. The CDR3 DNA reads as TGTGCCAGCAGTTTTGTGGGAGGGATGAACGGGGAGCTGTTTTTT. Amino acid sequence: CASSFVGGMNGELFF. The full variable domain, rest sourced from reference TRBV5-5 and TRBJ2-2, is DAGVTQSPTHLIKTRGQQVTLRCSPISGHKSVSWYQQVLGQGPQFIFQYYEKEERGRGNFPDRFSARQFPNYSSELNVNALLLGDSALYLCASSFVGGMNGELFFGEGSRLTVL.

The chain uses TRBV10-3 and TRBJ1-1, with TRBD1 as a possible D gene (5 bases). CDR3 size: 15 residues. Between the trimmed V and J ends, which lost 5 bases and 2 bases, there was a span of 15 bases. CDR1 ENHRY and CDR2 SYGVKD come from the germline V gene. The CDR3 DNA is TGTGCCATCAGTAACCGATCTGGGGCAAACACTGAAGCTTTCTTT. Translating it yields CAISNRSGANTEAFF.

Here the CDR3 reads CASSQVSGRVSYEQYF. The CDR3 DNA sequence: TGCGCCAGCAGCCAAGTATCAGGGAGGGTCTCCTACGAGCAGTACTTC. The chain couples TRBV4-1 to TRBJ2-7; 7 nucleotides line up with TRBD2. The CDR3 spans 16 residues. V lost 1 base and J lost 0; bases outside the gene matches: 6. The V gene's germline CDR1 is MGHRA and CDR2 YSYEKL.

This chain links TRBV18 with TRBJ1-5; D gene uncertain. The V end was cut by 2 bases, the J end by 3 bases, with 8 bases between. There are 14 residues in the CDR3. Germline V gene lookup returns CDR1 KGHSH and CDR2 LQKENI. CDR3 in amino acids: CASSPAGFNQPQHF. The CDR3 coding sequence is TGTGCCAGCTCACCAGCCGGTTTCAATCAGCCCCAGCATTTT.

The chain joins TRBV7-6 to TRBJ1-5; no firm D call. CDR3 length: 15 residues. CDR1 is SGHVS and CDR2 is FNYEAQ in the germline V gene. The V gene lost 2 bases and the J gene lost 0 bases, with 8 bases spanning the gap. The CDR3 loop is CASSLQAHSNQPQHF. CDR3 sequence (DNA): TGTGCCAGCAGCTTACAGGCCCATAGCAATCAGCCCCAGCATTTT.

The chain employs TRBV7-9 and TRBJ2-3; D perhaps matches TRBD1 (5 bases). Trimming removed 5 bases at V and 3 bases at J, with 15 bases between. Germline CDR1 reads SEHNR; CDR2 reads FQNEAQ (reference sequence). CDR3 length equals 15 residues. CDR3 sequence: CASSHTGVGTDTQYF. CDR3 bases: TGTGCCAGCAGCCATACAGGTGTGGGAACAGATACGCAGTATTTT.

The chain combines TRBV6-5 with TRBJ2-3; TRBD2 is a possible D gene (6 bases). The germline V and J ends were trimmed by 0 bases and 2 bases, with 12 bases remaining between them. CDR3 length equals 16 residues. Germline loops: CDR1 MNHEY, CDR2 SVGAGI. CDR3 DNA sequence: TGTGCCAGCAGTTACTCTGACGGGAGACTCACAGATACGCAGTATTTT. Translation: CASSYSDGRLTDTQYF.

In its sample, this clone was seen a few times. The chain couples TRBV18 to TRBJ2-7; 8 nucleotides line up with TRBD1. The CDR3 totals 15 residues. Germline V gene lookup returns CDR1 KGHSH and CDR2 LQKENI. The V gene end was trimmed by 3 bases and the J gene end by 2 bases; junction bases not matched to a gene: 6. The CDR3 protein is CASSPRDRTTYEQYF. In DNA form, the CDR3 reads TGTGCCAGCTCACCCCGGGACAGGACCACCTACGAGCAGTACTTC.

This clone has only a few counts. The chain carries TRBV4-3 and TRBJ2-3; D remains unclear. The CDR3 consists of 16 residues. Germline CDR1 is LGHNA and CDR2 is YSLEER. Trimming cost V 0 bases and J 2 bases, with 12 bases left between them. CDR3 sequence: CASSQEWQAITDTQYF. DNA for the CDR3: TGCGCCAGCAGCCAAGAGTGGCAGGCGATCACAGATACGCAGTATTTT.